This T cell receptor beta chain originates from a study of T-cell memory formation after mild COVID-19. Study background: TCR clustering was largely donor specific. Study-wide results and caveats: Contracting CD4+ clones sat mainly in CM and EM; CD8+ in EMRA.

Germline V gene lookup returns CDR1 MNHEY and CDR2 SVGAGI. After removal of 0 bases from V and 4 bases from J, the junction contained 0 bases not matched to a gene. This CDR3 is built from 14 residues. After 5'RACE with constant-segment primers, TCR alpha and TCR beta cDNA libraries carrying sample barcodes and UMIs were obtained. TCRdb re-called the 5' RACE reads with MiXCR, one entry per CDR3 protein. The sample holds roughly 250,000 distinct CDR3 sequences, 15% to 20% seen once. With regard to this clonotype: Its antigen is undetermined.

The sample taken for sequencing was PBMCs or a T cell subset sorted from them (not recorded which). The sequence was obtained from a man aged 18 to 30 who had mild COVID-19 (a few samples of this study predate the infection). Cell type and time point are not known. The J gene is TRBJ2-3, the V gene TRBV6-5; 8 bases are a match to TRBD1. The CDR3 nucleotides are TGTGCCAGCAGTTACTCACAGGGGGCAGATACGCAGTATTTT. This gives the protein CASSYSQGADTQYF.